This T cell receptor beta chain was found in a study of shared clonotypes between healthy human individuals. For the study at large: Three plates were used per donor for CD4 naive, three for CD4 memory, two for CD8 naive and one for CD8 memory.

Concerning this clone itself: The antigen remains unidentified.

Data came from immunoSEQ multiplex PCR; TCRdb stores just in-frame clones and leaves some out. This table holds 1.5 million to 2.5 million clones, about 95% found once. Overall study results and limits: Represented diversity (both genetic and exposure-history) was limited by the small number of donors. Compared with clonotypes that all four donors shared, non-shared clonotypes had lower generation probabilities. A few donors had about 5% of their naive CD4 clonotypes in common.

With 0 bases clipped from V and 4 bases from J, the junction kept 4 bases outside the gene matches. Germline CDR1 reads SGHVS; CDR2 reads FNYEAQ. The CDR3 has 16 amino acids. Positive CCR7 selection of CD45RO-negative cells yielded the naive CD8 cells, and terminally differentiated effector memory CD45RA+ cells were excluded. The sequenced material came from naive CD8+ T cells sorted from blood. V usage is TRBV7-6 and J usage is TRBJ2-3; TRBD2 aligns across 10 bases. This sequence was found in a man between 18 and 29 years old in good health. DNA for the CDR3: TGTGCCAGCAGCTTAGCAAGCGGGAGGGATTCAGATACGCAGTATTTT. Its translation: CASSLASGRDSDTQYF.